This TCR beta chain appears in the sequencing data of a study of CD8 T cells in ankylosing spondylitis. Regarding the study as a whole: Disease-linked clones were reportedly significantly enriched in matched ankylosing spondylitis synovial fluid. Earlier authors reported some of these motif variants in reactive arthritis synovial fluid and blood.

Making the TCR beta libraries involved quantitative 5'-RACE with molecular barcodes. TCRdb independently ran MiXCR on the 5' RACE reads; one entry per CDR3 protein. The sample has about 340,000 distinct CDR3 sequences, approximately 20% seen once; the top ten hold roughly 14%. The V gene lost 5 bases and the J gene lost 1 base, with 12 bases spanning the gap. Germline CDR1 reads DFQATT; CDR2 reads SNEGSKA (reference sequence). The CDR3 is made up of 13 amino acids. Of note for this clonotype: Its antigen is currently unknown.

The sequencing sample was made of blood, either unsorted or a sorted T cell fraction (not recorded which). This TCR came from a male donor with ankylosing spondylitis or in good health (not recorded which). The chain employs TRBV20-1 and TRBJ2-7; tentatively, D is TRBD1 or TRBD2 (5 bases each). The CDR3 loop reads CSADGDVSYEQYF. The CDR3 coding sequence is TGCAGTGCTGATGGGGACGTGTCCTACGAGCAGTACTTC.